A selection of T cell receptor beta chains follows, all from one sample in a study of beta chain features in type 1 diabetes. Clones were sequenced by immunoSEQ multiplex PCR, and TCRdb holds only the in-frame ones, with some missing. The sample lists 15,000 or so clones, 55% to 70% seen once, with roughly 0.5% in the top ten. The sequencing input was stem cell memory CD4+ T cells from blood. The source of these receptors is a woman under 30 with type 1 diabetes. Each CDR3 is given without its conserved first and last residue. Fields, in order: D gene, V gene, CDR3 protein. The D gene is left open where the match is weak.

D gene: .; V gene: TRBV5-4; CDR3 protein: ASSLAGARTETQY
D gene: .; V gene: TRBV6-5; CDR3 protein: ASMGGRRTQAF
D gene: .; V gene: TRBV15; CDR3 protein: ATSSRGSLDYEQY
D gene: TRBD1; V gene: TRBV18; CDR3 protein: ASSPPGQEGEKLF
D gene: .; V gene: TRBV7-2; CDR3 protein: ASTPGGAGAYEQY
D gene: .; V gene: TRBV7-2; CDR3 protein: ASSSMENQPQH
D gene: TRBD1; V gene: TRBV29-1; CDR3 protein: SVEDGTGGANTGELF
D gene: .; V gene: TRBV29-1; CDR3 protein: SVEGLRVGAHPNEQF
D gene: .; V gene: TRBV18; CDR3 protein: ASSPRGGSYNEQF
D gene: .; V gene: TRBV4-2; CDR3 protein: ASSQEQGRDGYT
D gene: TRBD1; V gene: TRBV23-1; CDR3 protein: ASTVKGTARGDTQY
D gene: .; V gene: TRBV6-6; CDR3 protein: ASSPNRVSYEQY
D gene: TRBD2; V gene: TRBV11-2; CDR3 protein: ASSLLLASYEQY
D gene: TRBD1; V gene: TRBV4-3; CDR3 protein: ASSQPPAGTGEAGEQY
D gene: .; V gene: TRBV7-2; CDR3 protein: ASSSPGGGSQTQY
D gene: TRBD1; V gene: TRBV5-4; CDR3 protein: ASSLFPQGDYGYT
D gene: TRBD2; V gene: TRBV5-1; CDR3 protein: ASSPGGYGTSGTQF
D gene: TRBD2; V gene: TRBV4-2; CDR3 protein: ASSQEASSGSSYNEQF
D gene: .; V gene: TRBV27; CDR3 protein: ASSPGLLSYEQY
D gene: .; V gene: TRBV29-1; CDR3 protein: SVASSGRNEQF
D gene: TRBD2; V gene: TRBV29-1; CDR3 protein: SASRGGSPDTQY
D gene: TRBD2; V gene: TRBV10-3; CDR3 protein: AISEPDPSGRENIQY
D gene: .; V gene: TRBV14; CDR3 protein: ASSPLTNTEAF
D gene: .; V gene: TRBV18; CDR3 protein: ASSPFSSRRSETQY
D gene: .; V gene: TRBV7-2; CDR3 protein: ASKSGDGVSPLH
D gene: TRBD2; V gene: TRBV5-1; CDR3 protein: ASSPIPGLAGGEEQF
D gene: .; V gene: TRBV30; CDR3 protein: AFSARGSADTQY
D gene: .; V gene: TRBV30; CDR3 protein: AWSYRYRNQPQH